Below, 12 T cell receptor beta chains from the same sample are listed, as sequenced in a study of blood T cell repertoires in COVID-19. Sequenced by immunoSEQ multiplex PCR; TCRdb stores in-frame clones only, minus some. The top ten clones hold 43% of a sample with about 64,000 clones, 88% of them seen once. Sequencing was done on a sample of peripheral blood. Source of these receptors: a woman aged 60 to 75 with COVID-19, enrolled during active disease.

The chain links TRBV18 to TRBJ1-1; 7 nucleotides align to TRBD1. After removal of 3 bases from V and 3 bases from J, the junction contained 7 bases not matched to a gene. This CDR3 contains 15 residues. The germline gives CDR1 KGHSH, CDR2 LQKENI. The CDR3 reads CASSPADRSYTEAFF. CDR3 sequence (DNA): TGTGCCAGCTCACCCGCGGACAGGTCTTACACTGAAGCTTTCTTT.

This clone was seen a handful of times. The chain employs TRBV19 and TRBJ2-3; 8 nucleotides align to TRBD2. This CDR3 spans 18 amino acids. With V trimmed by 3 bases and J by 0 bases, 11 bases remained unmatched. CDR1 LNHDA and CDR2 SQIVND come from the germline V gene (reference sequence). The DNA of the CDR3 is TGTGCCAGTAGTATCTCGGGAGGGCGGAGGACTAGCACAGATACGCAGTATTTT. Encoded protein: CASSISGGRRTSTDTQYF.

This chain joins TRBV3-1 (or the pseudogene TRBV3-2) and TRBJ1-1, with D possibly being TRBD1 (6 bases). V dropped 2 bases and J dropped 0 bases, with 22 bases sitting between them. CDR3 length: 19 amino acids. Germline assignment: CDR1 LGHDT and CDR2 YNNKEL (reference sequence). The CDR3 region is CASSQPTPQLQGMNTEAFF. The CDR3 nucleotides read TGTGCCAGCAGCCAACCCACACCTCAACTACAGGGCATGAACACTGAAGCTTTCTTT.

The genes are TRBV4-1 and TRBJ1-5, with D hard to call. The CDR3 covers 15 residues. Looked up from germline, CDR1 is MGHRA and CDR2 is YSYEKL. V was shortened by 1 base and J by 0 bases, with 7 bases between the two germline ends. The CDR3 DNA sequence: TGCGCCAGCAGCCAAGCATCAATTAGCAATCAGCCCCAGCATTTT. Translating it yields CASSQASISNQPQHF.

The CDR3 sequence is CASSSTGRETQYF. The CDR3, as DNA: TGCGCCAGCAGCTCGACAGGGCGAGAGACCCAGTACTTC. V is TRBV5-1 and J is TRBJ2-5; 7 positions match TRBD1. Looked up from germline, CDR1 is SGHRS and CDR2 is YFSETQ. This CDR3 contains 13 residues. V lost 3 bases and J lost 4; bases outside the gene matches: 3.

The V and J genes are TRBV10-3 and TRBJ2-5, with TRBD1 matching 9 bases. V lost 3 bases and J lost 5; bases outside the gene matches: 7. Germline assignment: CDR1 ENHRY and CDR2 SYGVKD. The CDR3 length is 15 residues. CDR3 residues: CAISDPGTGFETQYF. In DNA, the CDR3 is TGTGCCATCAGTGACCCCGGGACAGGGTTCGAGACCCAGTACTTC.

V is TRBV27 and J is TRBJ2-5; the D is unclear. Between the trimmed V and J ends, which lost 8 bases and 4 bases, there was a span of 23 bases. The germline gives CDR1 MNHEY, CDR2 SMNVEV (reference sequence). The CDR3 has 16 residues. The CDR3: CASRTLSLSPGETQYF. The CDR3 nucleotides read TGTGCCAGCCGAACTCTTTCTCTCTCCCCCGGAGAGACCCAGTACTTC.

This clone was recorded only once. V and J are TRBV5-1 and TRBJ2-2, with TRBD2 identical over 10 bases. The CDR3 runs to 15 residues. J was trimmed by 7 bases and V by 0 bases; bases with no gene match: 3. The germline gives CDR1 SGHRS, CDR2 YFSETQ. Here the CDR3 DNA reads TGCGCCAGCAGCTTGGTTCTAGCGGGAGACGGGGAGCTGTTTTTT. Protein product: CASSLVLAGDGELFF.

The chain recombines TRBV7-9 with TRBJ2-3, with TRBD2 matching 7 bases. The CDR3 loop spans 15 amino acids. The V gene's germline CDR1 is SEHNR and CDR2 FQNEAQ (reference sequence). The ends lost 2 bases at V and 3 bases at J; junction bases unmatched: 5. This CDR3 is CASSLMGRETDTQYF. The CDR3 region has the DNA TGTGCCAGCAGCTTAATGGGGCGGGAGACAGATACGCAGTATTTT.

The chain links TRBV5-1 to TRBJ2-7, with 7 bases that match TRBD1. Germline V lookup: CDR1 SGHRS, CDR2 YFSETQ. Losses at the gene ends were 2 bases for V and 1 base for J; bases not matched to a gene: 6. The CDR3 has 15 residues. CDR3 in amino acids: CASSFDGTVSYEQYF. The CDR3 DNA sequence: TGCGCCAGCAGCTTCGACGGGACAGTATCCTACGAGCAGTACTTC. Drawing the rest from reference TRBV5-1 and TRBJ2-7, the complete variable domain is KAGVTQTPRYLIKTRGQQVTLSCSPISGHRSVSWYQQTPGQGLQFLFEYFSETQRNKGNFPGRFSGRQFSNSRSEMNVSTLELGDSALYLCASSFDGTVSYEQYFGPGTRLTVT.

CDR3 sequence reads: CASSPRPTGDIQYF. As DNA, the CDR3 is TGCGCCAGCAGCCCGAGGCCTACCGGGGACATTCAGTACTTC. V is TRBV4-3 and J is TRBJ2-4; a possible D gene is TRBD2 (5 bases). Deletions cut 4 bases from V and 8 bases from J, with 15 bases between. The CDR3 length is 14 residues. Germline assignment: CDR1 LGHNA and CDR2 YSLEER.

The chain employs TRBV7-2 and TRBJ2-1; 7 bases are a match to TRBD2. V lost 4 bases and J lost 8; bases outside the gene matches: 8. The CDR3 length is 14 residues. CDR1 is SGHTA, CDR2 FQGNSA, per germline. The CDR3 nucleotides are TGTGCCAGCAGCTACGGGCGGGAGATTGATGAGCAGTTCTTC. As protein: CASSYGREIDEQFF.